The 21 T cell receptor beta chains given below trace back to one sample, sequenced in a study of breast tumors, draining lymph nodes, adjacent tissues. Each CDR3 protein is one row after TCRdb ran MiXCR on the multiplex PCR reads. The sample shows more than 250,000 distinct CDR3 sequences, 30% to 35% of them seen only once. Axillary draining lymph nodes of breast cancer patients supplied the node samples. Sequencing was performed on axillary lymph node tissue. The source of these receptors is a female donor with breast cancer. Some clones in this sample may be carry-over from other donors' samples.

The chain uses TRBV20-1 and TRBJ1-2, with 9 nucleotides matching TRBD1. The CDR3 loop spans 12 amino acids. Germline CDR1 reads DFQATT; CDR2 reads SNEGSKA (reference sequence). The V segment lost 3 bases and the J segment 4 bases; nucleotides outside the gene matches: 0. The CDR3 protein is CSARGQGYGYTF. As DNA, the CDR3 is TGCAGTGCTAGGGGACAGGGCTATGGCTACACCTTC.

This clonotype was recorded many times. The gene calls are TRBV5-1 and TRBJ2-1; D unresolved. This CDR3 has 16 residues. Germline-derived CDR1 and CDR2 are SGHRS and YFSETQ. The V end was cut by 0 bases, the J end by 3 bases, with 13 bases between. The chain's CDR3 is CASSLGVRLLYNEQFF. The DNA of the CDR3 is TGCGCCAGCAGCTTGGGAGTGAGACTCCTCTACAATGAGCAGTTCTTC.

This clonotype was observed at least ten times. In DNA form, the CDR3 reads TGTGCCAGCAGCCTCGGCCCGAGCTCTGGAAACACCATATATTTT. It yields the protein CASSLGPSSGNTIYF. The chain couples TRBV11-1 to TRBJ1-3; D remains ambiguous. CDR3 length: 15 amino acids. Trimming took off 5 bases at V and 0 bases at J, with 11 bases between the two ends. From germline, CDR1 is SGHAT and CDR2 FQDESV (reference sequence).

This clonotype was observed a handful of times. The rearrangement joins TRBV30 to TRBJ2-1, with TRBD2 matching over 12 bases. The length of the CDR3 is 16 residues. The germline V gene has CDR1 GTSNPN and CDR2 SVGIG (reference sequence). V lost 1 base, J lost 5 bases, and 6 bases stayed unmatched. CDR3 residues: CAWSAPGLAGNNEQFF. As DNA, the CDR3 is TGTGCCTGGAGTGCCCCGGGACTAGCGGGTAACAATGAGCAGTTCTTC.

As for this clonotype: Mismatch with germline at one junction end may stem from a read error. This CDR3 reads CASSLGGGRNERFF. The CDR3 region has the DNA TGTGCCAGCAGCTTAGGTGGGGGGCGGAATGAGCGGTTCTTC. The chain links TRBV7-2 to TRBJ2-1; tentatively, D is TRBD1 or TRBD2 (6 bases each). The CDR3 is made up of 14 amino acids. Germline V gene lookup returns CDR1 SGHTA and CDR2 FQGNSA.

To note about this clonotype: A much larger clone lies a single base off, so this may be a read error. The CDR3 coding sequence is TGCAGTGCTAGGCGGGACACTAACTATGCCTACACCTTC. Its translation is CSARRDTNYAYTF. V usage is TRBV20-1 and J usage is TRBJ1-2, with a possible D match to TRBD1 (6 bases). The CDR3 totals 13 residues. Looked up from germline, CDR1 is DFQATT and CDR2 is SNEGSKA (reference sequence).

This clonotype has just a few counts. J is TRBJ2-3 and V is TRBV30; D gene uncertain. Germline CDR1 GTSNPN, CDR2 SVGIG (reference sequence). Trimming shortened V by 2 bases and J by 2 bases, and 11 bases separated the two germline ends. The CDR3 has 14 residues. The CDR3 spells CAWSWSSYTDTQYF. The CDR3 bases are TGTGCCTGGAGTTGGAGCAGCTACACAGATACGCAGTATTTT.

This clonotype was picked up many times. CDR3 region: CASSVEAGQTANNEQFF. In DNA form, the CDR3 reads TGTGCCAGCAGCGTAGAAGCGGGACAAACCGCTAACAATGAGCAGTTCTTC. The V and J genes are TRBV9 and TRBJ2-1; the D gene is possibly TRBD2 (7 bases). This CDR3 spans 17 amino acids. From germline, CDR1 is SGDLS and CDR2 YYNGEE. With 0 bases removed from V and 5 bases from J, the gap between germline ends came to 18 bases.

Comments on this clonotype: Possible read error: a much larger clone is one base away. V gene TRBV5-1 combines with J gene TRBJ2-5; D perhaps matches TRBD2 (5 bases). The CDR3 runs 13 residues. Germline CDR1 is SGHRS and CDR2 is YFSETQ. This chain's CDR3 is CASSSRTEETQHF. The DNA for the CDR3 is TGCGCCAGCAGCTCCAGGACTGAAGAGACCCAGCACTTC.

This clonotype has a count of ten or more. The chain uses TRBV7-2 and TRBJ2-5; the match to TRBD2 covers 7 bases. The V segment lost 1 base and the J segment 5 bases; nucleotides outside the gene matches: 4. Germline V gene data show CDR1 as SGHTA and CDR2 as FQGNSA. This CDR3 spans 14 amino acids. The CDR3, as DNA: TGTGCCAGCAGCTTAGAAGCGGGGTGGGAGACCCAGTACTTC. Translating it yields CASSLEAGWETQYF.

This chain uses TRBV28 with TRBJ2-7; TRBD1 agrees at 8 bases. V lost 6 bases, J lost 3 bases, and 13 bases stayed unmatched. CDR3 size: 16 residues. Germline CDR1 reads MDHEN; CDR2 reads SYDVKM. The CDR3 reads CASSFQAGTGVYEQYF. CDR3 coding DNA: TGTGCCAGCAGCTTCCAAGCCGGGACAGGTGTCTACGAGCAGTACTTC.

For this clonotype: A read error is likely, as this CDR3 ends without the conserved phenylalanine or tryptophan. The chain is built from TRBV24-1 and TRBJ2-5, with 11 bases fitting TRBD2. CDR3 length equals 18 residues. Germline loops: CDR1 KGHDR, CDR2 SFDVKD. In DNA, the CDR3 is TGTGCCACCAGTGATTTCGGAGGGCTAGCGGGAGGCCGGGAGACTCAGTACCTC. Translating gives CATSDFGGLAGGRETQYL.

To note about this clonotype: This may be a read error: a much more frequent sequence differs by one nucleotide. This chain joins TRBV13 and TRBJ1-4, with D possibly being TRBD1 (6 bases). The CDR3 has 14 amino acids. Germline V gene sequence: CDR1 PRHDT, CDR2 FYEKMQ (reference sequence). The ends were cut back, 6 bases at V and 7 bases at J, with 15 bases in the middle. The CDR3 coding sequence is TGTGCCAGCAGTCTACAACCCAGGGGTGAAAAACTGTTTTTT. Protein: CASSLQPRGEKLFF.

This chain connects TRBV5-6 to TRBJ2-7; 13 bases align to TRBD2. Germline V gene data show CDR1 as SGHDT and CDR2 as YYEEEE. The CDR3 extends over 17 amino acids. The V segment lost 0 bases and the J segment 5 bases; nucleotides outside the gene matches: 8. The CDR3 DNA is TGTGCCAGCAGCTTGGAAGGGCGGACTAGCGGGAGTCACGAGCAGTACTTC. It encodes CASSLEGRTSGSHEQYF.

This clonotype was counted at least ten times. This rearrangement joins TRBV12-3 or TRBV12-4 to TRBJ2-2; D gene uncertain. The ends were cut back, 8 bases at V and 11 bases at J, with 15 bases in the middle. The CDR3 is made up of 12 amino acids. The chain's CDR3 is CASRNIGPELFF. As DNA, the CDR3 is TGTGCCAGCCGAAATATAGGACCAGAGCTGTTTTTT.

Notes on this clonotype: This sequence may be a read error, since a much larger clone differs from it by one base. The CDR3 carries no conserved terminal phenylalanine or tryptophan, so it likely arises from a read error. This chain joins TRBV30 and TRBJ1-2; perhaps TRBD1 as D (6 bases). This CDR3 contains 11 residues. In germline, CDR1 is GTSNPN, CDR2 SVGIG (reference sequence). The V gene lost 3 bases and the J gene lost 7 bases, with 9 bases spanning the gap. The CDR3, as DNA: TGTGCCTGGAGGAGGGGGGCTGGCTACACCTCC. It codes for CAWRRGAGYTS.

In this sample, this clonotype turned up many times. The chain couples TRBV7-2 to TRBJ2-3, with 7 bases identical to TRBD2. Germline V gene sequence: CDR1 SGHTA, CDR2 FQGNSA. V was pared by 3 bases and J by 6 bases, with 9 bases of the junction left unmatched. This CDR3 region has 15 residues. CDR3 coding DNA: TGTGCCAGCAGCTTCTCTAGCGGAGTGGGTGATACGCAGTATTTT. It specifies CASSFSSGVGDTQYF.

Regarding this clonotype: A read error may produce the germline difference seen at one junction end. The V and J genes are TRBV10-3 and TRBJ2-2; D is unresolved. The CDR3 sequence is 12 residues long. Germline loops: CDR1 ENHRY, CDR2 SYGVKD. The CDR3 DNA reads TGTGCCATCGTGAGAGACACCGAGGAGCTGTTTTTT. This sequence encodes CAIVRDTEELFF.

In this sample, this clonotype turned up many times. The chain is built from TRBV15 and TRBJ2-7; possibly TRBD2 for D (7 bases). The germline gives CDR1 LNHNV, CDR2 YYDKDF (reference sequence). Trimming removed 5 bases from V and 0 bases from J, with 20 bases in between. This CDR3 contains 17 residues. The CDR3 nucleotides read TGTGCCACCAGCGGGGGGCTACGGGGGGCTCCCTCCTACGAGCAGTACTTC. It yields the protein CATSGGLRGAPSYEQYF.

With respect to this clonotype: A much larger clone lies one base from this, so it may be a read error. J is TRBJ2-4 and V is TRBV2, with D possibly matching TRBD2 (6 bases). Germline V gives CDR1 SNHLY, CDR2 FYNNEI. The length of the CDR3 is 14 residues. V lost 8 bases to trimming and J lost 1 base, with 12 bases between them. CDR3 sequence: CASDGGGAKNIQYF. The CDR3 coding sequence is TGTGCCAGCGACGGGGGAGGCGCCAAAAACATTCAGTACTTC.

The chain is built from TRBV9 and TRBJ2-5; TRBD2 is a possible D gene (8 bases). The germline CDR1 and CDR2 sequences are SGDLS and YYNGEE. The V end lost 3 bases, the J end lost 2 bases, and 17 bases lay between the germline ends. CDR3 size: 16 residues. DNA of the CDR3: TGTGCCAGCAGCGCCATTAGCGGGACAGATCAAGAGACCCAGTACTTC. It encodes CASSAISGTDQETQYF. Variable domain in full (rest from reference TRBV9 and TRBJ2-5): DSGVTQTPKHLITATGQRVTLRCSPRSGDLSVYWYQQSLDQGLQFLIQYYNGEERAKGNILERFSAQQFPDLHSELNLSSLELGDSALYFCASSAISGTDQETQYFGPGTRLLVL.